The 25 T cell receptor beta chains below were found in one sample sequenced in a study of long-term antiretroviral therapy in people with HIV. A v3.0 immunoSEQ assay was performed at survey level. Libraries were prepared by immunoSEQ multiplex PCR; TCRdb keeps only in-frame clonotypes and omits some of them. The repertoire holds around 23,000 clones, with about four fifths as singletons. Sample: unsorted PBMCs, taken 0.5 years before starting antiretroviral therapy. The receptors derive from a man aged 35-49 years with HIV.

The CDR3 DNA follows: TGTGCCAGCAGTCCCGGGACTAGTCCCTACAATGAGCAGTTCTTC. This translates into CASSPGTSPYNEQFF. The V call is TRBV5-4, the J call TRBJ2-1; TRBD2 matches at 8 bases. The CDR3 has 15 residues. In germline, CDR1 is SGHNT, CDR2 YYREEE (reference sequence). V lost 5 bases and J lost 2; bases outside the gene matches: 6.

The J gene is TRBJ2-6, the V gene TRBV2; unclear D gene. Germline V gene data show CDR1 as SNHLY and CDR2 as FYNNEI. The CDR3 spans 18 residues. The V and J ends lost 0 bases and 0 bases respectively, with 12 bases between them. The CDR3 loop is CASSEAFSARSGANVLTF. Written as DNA, the CDR3 is TGTGCCAGCAGTGAAGCGTTCTCAGCCCGCTCTGGGGCCAACGTCCTGACTTTC. The entire variable domain, with the rest obtained from reference TRBV2 and TRBJ2-6, is as follows: EPEVTQTPSHQVTQMGQEVILRCVPISNHLYFYWYRQILGQKVEFLVSFYNNEISEKSEIFDDQFSVERPDGSNFTLKIRSTKLEDSAMYFCASSEAFSARSGANVLTFGAGSRLTVL.

The chain employs TRBV6-5 and TRBJ1-1; 7 positions match TRBD1. With 5 bases clipped from V and 5 bases from J, the junction kept 8 bases outside the gene matches. The CDR3 is 14 residues long. Per germline, CDR1 MNHEY and CDR2 SVGAGI. The CDR3 spells CASSPRQGRTEAFF. The CDR3 nucleotides read TGTGCCAGCAGTCCGCGACAGGGTCGGACTGAAGCTTTCTTT.

The chain couples TRBV6-6 to TRBJ1-6; D is unresolved. Germline V CDR1 and CDR2: MNHNY, SVGAGI (reference sequence). Trimming took 8 bases from V and 7 from J, leaving 15 bases between them. The CDR3 extends over 14 amino acids. This CDR3 reads CASGGSRQNSPLHF. The CDR3 region has the DNA TGTGCCAGCGGCGGAAGCAGGCAGAATTCACCCCTCCACTTT.

This clone ranks as medium-sized (0.01 to 0.1%). V is TRBV11-3 and J is TRBJ2-7; D is ambiguous. The CDR3 runs 13 residues. V dropped 3 bases and J dropped 1 base, with 7 bases sitting between them. Looked up from germline, CDR1 is SGHNT and CDR2 is YENEEA. DNA of the CDR3: TGTGCCAGCAGCTTCCAACCTTCCTACGAGCAGTACTTC. Translated, it gives CASSFQPSYEQYF.

The chain links TRBV15 to TRBJ1-5, with D perhaps TRBD1 (5 bases). V lost 5 bases to trimming and J lost 9 bases, with 17 bases between them. CDR1 LNHNV and CDR2 YYDKDF come from the germline V gene (reference sequence). The CDR3 sequence is 14 residues long. CDR3 in DNA: TGTGCCACCAGCTTGGACGGGAGGGGATCGCCCCAGCATTTT. Protein sequence: CATSLDGRGSPQHF. Full variable domain (rest looked up from reference TRBV15 and TRBJ1-5): DAMVIQNPRYQVTQFGKPVTLSCSQTLNHNVMYWYQQKSSQAPKLLFHYYDKDFNNEADTPDNFQSRRPNTSFCFLDIRSPGLGDTAMYLCATSLDGRGSPQHFGDGTRLSIL.

The DNA of the CDR3 is TGTGCCAGCAGCATCCGGGACAGGACGTCCTACGAGCAGTACTTC. Its protein product is CASSIRDRTSYEQYF. The chain couples TRBV5-4 to TRBJ2-7, with TRBD1 matching 8 bases. Trimming removed 4 bases from V and 1 base from J; junction bases left unmatched: 7. Germline V lookup: CDR1 SGHNT, CDR2 YYREEE (reference sequence). CDR3 length: 15 residues.

This chain uses TRBV2 with TRBJ2-7; the D gene is possibly TRBD2 (5 bases). Germline V CDR1 and CDR2: SNHLY, FYNNEI. CDR3 length: 14 amino acids. The V end lost 2 bases, the J end lost 4 bases, and 12 bases lay between the germline ends. This CDR3 reads CASSEPGNGYEQYF. In DNA, the CDR3 is TGTGCCAGCAGTGAACCGGGGAATGGGTACGAGCAGTACTTC.

The chain carries TRBV4-3 and TRBJ1-1; D is undetermined. The germline V gene encodes CDR1 LGHNA and CDR2 YSLEER. The CDR3 is 18 residues long. The germline V and J ends were trimmed by 1 base and 4 bases, with 22 bases remaining between them. CDR3 bases: TGCGCCAGCAGCCAAGCCGTAAAGGGAAGGGTAGAGGCCACTGAAGCTTTCTTT. Protein product: CASSQAVKGRVEATEAFF.

CDR3 protein: CASGPGLADRDTQYF. CDR3 coding DNA: TGCGCCAGCGGCCCCGGACTAGCGGACCGAGATACGCAGTATTTT. The V gene is TRBV5-1, the J gene TRBJ2-3, with 10 bases fitting TRBD2. The CDR3 length is 15 residues. CDR1 is SGHRS, CDR2 YFSETQ, per germline. V lost 7 bases and J lost 5; bases outside the gene matches: 10.

This clone occurred a few times. The genes are TRBV14 and TRBJ1-2; 11 bases agree with TRBD1. The J segment lost 6 bases and the V segment lost 5 bases, leaving 14 bases of the junction unmatched. This CDR3 has 17 amino acids. Looked up from germline, CDR1 is SGHDN and CDR2 is FVKESK. The CDR3 DNA follows: TGTGCCAGCAGCTTCCTCGGACAGGGGGCATCTCGGGATGGCTACACCTTC. This gives the protein CASSFLGQGASRDGYTF.

This chain links TRBV5-5 with TRBJ1-1, with TRBD1 matching over 9 bases. Looked up from germline, CDR1 is SGHKS and CDR2 is YYEKEE (reference sequence). The CDR3 is 16 amino acids. The V and J ends lost 2 bases and 4 bases, in that order; junction bases with no gene match: 9. The CDR3 region is CASSFITGGLGTEAFF. As DNA, the CDR3 is TGTGCCAGCAGCTTCATTACAGGGGGCCTCGGCACTGAAGCTTTCTTT.

Only one count was recorded for this clone. The chain has TRBV7-8 and TRBJ1-1; D is ambiguous. This CDR3 spans 14 amino acids. V gave up 3 bases and J gave up 0 bases, with 8 bases separating them. Germline V lookup: CDR1 SGHVS, CDR2 FQNEAQ. CDR3 residues: CASSFGQMNTEAFF. CDR3 in DNA: TGTGCCAGCAGCTTCGGCCAGATGAACACTGAAGCTTTCTTT. Supplemented by reference TRBV7-8 and TRBJ1-1, the full variable domain reads GAGVSQSPRYKVAKRGQDVALRCDPISGHVSLFWYQQALGQGPEFLTYFQNEAQLDKSGLPSDRFFAERPEGSVSTLKIQRTQQEDSAVYLCASSFGQMNTEAFFGQGTRLTVV.

This rearrangement joins TRBV16 to TRBJ2-3; D is perhaps TRBD2 (5 bases). Germline loops: CDR1 KGHSY, CDR2 FQNENV. The CDR3 consists of 17 residues. Trimming shortened V by 0 bases and J by 0 bases, and 13 bases separated the two germline ends. The CDR3 protein is CASSQSGAPSSTDTQYF. CDR3 nucleotides: TGTGCCAGCAGCCAATCGGGAGCCCCCTCTAGCACAGATACGCAGTATTTT. Full variable domain (outside the CDR3, taken from reference TRBV16 and TRBJ2-3): GEEVAQTPKHLVRGEGQKAKLYCAPIKGHSYVFWYQQVLKNEFKFLISFQNENVFDETGMPKERFSAKCLPNSPCSLEIQATKLEDSAVYFCASSQSGAPSSTDTQYFGPGTRLTVL.

The rearrangement links TRBV9 to TRBJ1-6; D is unclear. V dropped 0 bases and J dropped 7 bases, with 11 bases sitting between them. Germline loops: CDR1 SGDLS, CDR2 YYNGEE. The length of the CDR3 is 15 residues. The CDR3 spells CASSVGPPHNSPLHF. The CDR3 coding sequence is TGTGCCAGCAGCGTAGGGCCCCCCCACAATTCACCCCTCCACTTT.

The V call is TRBV16, the J call TRBJ2-2; a weak D match, TRBD1 (5 bases). The V and J ends lost 2 bases and 7 bases respectively, with 11 bases between them. The germline V gene encodes CDR1 KGHSY and CDR2 FQNENV. The CDR3 is made up of 14 amino acids. The CDR3 bases are TGTGCCAGCAGCCAAGGCCAGGGTAACGGGGAGCTGTTTTTT. Residues: CASSQGQGNGELFF.

V usage is TRBV10-3 and J usage is TRBJ1-1; D unresolved. V lost 2 bases and J lost 4, with 11 bases in between. This CDR3 comprises 14 residues. Germline lookup yields CDR1 ENHRY and CDR2 SYGVKD. CDR3 sequence reads: CAISESGWATEAFF. As DNA, the CDR3 is TGTGCCATCAGTGAGAGTGGTTGGGCCACTGAAGCTTTCTTT.

The chain employs TRBV5-8 and TRBJ1-2, with D perhaps matching TRBD1 (5 bases). The CDR3 loop spans 15 amino acids. V gave up 3 bases and J gave up 2 bases, with 14 bases separating them. Germline V lookup: CDR1 SGHTS, CDR2 YDEGEE. CDR3 DNA: TGTGCCAGCAGCTATGCCGTGGGGGGGAACTATGGCTACACCTTC. Translating gives CASSYAVGGNYGYTF.

The chain joins TRBV7-9 to TRBJ2-5; 11 bases agree with TRBD2. From germline, CDR1 is SEHNR and CDR2 FQNEAQ (reference sequence). J gave up 1 base and V 8 bases, and 9 bases lay outside the gene matches. The CDR3 runs 16 residues. In DNA form, the CDR3 reads TGTGCCAGCTCGCCCCCTAGCGGGGGGATCCAAGAGACCCAGTACTTC. Its protein product is CASSPPSGGIQETQYF.

V is TRBV2 and J is TRBJ1-6; D unclear. Germline V gene lookup returns CDR1 SNHLY and CDR2 FYNNEI. Trimming took 6 bases from V and 10 from J, leaving 19 bases between them. The length of the CDR3 is 15 residues. The CDR3, as DNA: TGTGCCAGCAGAAGAGGTCTGGGGAGCAAATCACCCCTCCACTTT. This gives the protein CASRRGLGSKSPLHF.

The V call is TRBV6-6, the J call TRBJ1-1; 7 nucleotides agree with TRBD1. CDR3 length equals 16 residues. CDR1 MNHNY and CDR2 SVGAGI come from the germline V gene (reference sequence). The V gene end was trimmed by 2 bases and the J gene end by 8 bases; junction bases not matched to a gene: 14. In nucleotides, the CDR3 is TGTGCCAGCAGTTACACCGTTACCCCCCGGGACAGCGAAGCTTTCTTT. It is translated as CASSYTVTPRDSEAFF.

J is TRBJ2-7 and V is TRBV7-2; TRBD1 matches 8 bases. Germline trimming cut 4 bases from V and 3 bases from J; bases unmatched to any gene: 2. Germline V gene sequence: CDR1 SGHTA, CDR2 FQGNSA. The CDR3 sequence is 13 residues long. DNA for the CDR3: TGTGCCAGCAGCTCAGACAGGGGCTACGAGCAGTACTTC. It specifies CASSSDRGYEQYF.

The chain employs TRBV29-1 and TRBJ2-1; D is undetermined. Germline V lookup: CDR1 SQVTM, CDR2 ANQGSEA. The CDR3 is 13 residues long. Deletions cut 4 bases from V and 8 bases from J, with 15 bases between. CDR3 protein: CSVVRRLLDEQFF. CDR3 DNA: TGCAGCGTTGTCCGACGGCTTCTCGATGAGCAGTTCTTC.

The chain is built from TRBV5-1 and TRBJ2-1, with 11 bases fitting TRBD2. The CDR3 spans 16 residues. Unmatched junction bases numbered 5, after V lost 4 bases and J lost 2 bases. Germline V CDR1 and CDR2: SGHRS, YFSETQ. The DNA for the CDR3 is TGCGCCAGCAGCGTGTTACTAGCGGGGGCCTACAATGAGCAGTTCTTC. Protein: CASSVLLAGAYNEQFF.

The CDR3 DNA is TGCGCCAGCAAGTGGGGATATGGGGGGAACACTGAAGCTTTCTTT. This gives the protein CASKWGYGGNTEAFF. This chain uses TRBV5-1 with TRBJ1-1; a possible D gene is TRBD1 (5 bases). The germline V gene encodes CDR1 SGHRS and CDR2 YFSETQ. Trimming stripped 6 bases from V and 1 base from J, with 16 bases between. This CDR3 is built from 15 residues. The whole variable domain, remainder taken from reference TRBV5-1 and TRBJ1-1, is KAGVTQTPRYLIKTRGQQVTLSCSPISGHRSVSWYQQTPGQGLQFLFEYFSETQRNKGNFPGRFSGRQFSNSRSEMNVSTLELGDSALYLCASKWGYGGNTEAFFGQGTRLTVV.